This record concerns one TCR beta chain sequence. The data originate from a study of shared clonotypes between healthy human individuals. Using immunoSEQ multiplex PCR, the repertoire was profiled, and TCRdb retains in-frame clones only, with some absent. The table shows 300,000 to 350,000 clones, with less than 75% occurring only once. V was pared by 5 bases and J by 8 bases, with 5 bases of the junction left unmatched. Looked up from germline, CDR1 is SGHTA and CDR2 is FQGTGA. This CDR3 is built from 13 residues. The V and J genes are TRBV7-3 and TRBJ2-1; 8 bases align to TRBD1. The TCR was taken from a man younger than 40 in good health. The sequencing sample was made of memory CD4+ T cells sorted from blood. The sample's subset: CD45RA-negative fraction. The CDR3 DNA follows: TGTGCCAGCAGCGGTAACAGGGGGGATGAGCAGTTCTTC. Its protein is CASSGNRGDEQFF.